A selection of T cell receptor beta chains follows, all from one sample in a study of T-cell reconstitution after alpha-beta-depleted transplantation in children. MiXCR, run by TCRdb on the PCR reads, gives a single entry per CDR3 protein. This table holds about 400,000 distinct CDR3 sequences, over 20% found once. The sequencing here drew on PBMCs from the stem cell graft donor, taken from the stem cell graft. The receptors originated from a human donor who donated a stem cell graft to a child with acute myeloid leukemia. The CDR3 runs from the conserved cysteine through the conserved F or W. The order of the fields is V gene, CDR3 length, J gene, D gene, clone size, CDR3 DNA, CDR3 protein. D genes are given only for firm matches. Not all rows give a size; the values are once, few, many and, for expanded clones, a class.

V gene: TRBV12-3/TRBV12-4; CDR3 length: 18; J gene: TRBJ2-1; D gene: NA; clone size: few; CDR3 DNA: TGTGCCAGCAGTCCCCCGATGGGTGAGGCGATGGGAATCAATGAGCAGTTCTTC; CDR3 protein: CASSPPMGEAMGINEQFF
V gene: TRBV29-1; CDR3 length: 15; J gene: TRBJ2-1; D gene: TRBD2; clone size: few; CDR3 DNA: TGCAGCGTTGAAGTAGCGGGAGACACCTACAATGAGCAGTTCTTC; CDR3 protein: CSVEVAGDTYNEQFF
V gene: TRBV12-3/TRBV12-4; CDR3 length: 14; J gene: TRBJ2-7; D gene: NA; clone size: NA; CDR3 DNA: TGTGCCAGCACTCTCCGGGACCCGTCCTACGAGCAGTACTTC; CDR3 protein: CASTLRDPSYEQYF
V gene: TRBV7-6; CDR3 length: 15; J gene: TRBJ2-7; D gene: TRBD2; clone size: many; CDR3 DNA: TGTGCCAGCAGCCCAGGGACTAGCGGGTACAACGAGCAGTACTTC; CDR3 protein: CASSPGTSGYNEQYF
V gene: TRBV20-1; CDR3 length: 14; J gene: TRBJ2-7; D gene: NA; clone size: many; CDR3 DNA: TGCAGTGCTAGAGTATGGCAGGGGCGAAGCGAGCAGTACTTC; CDR3 protein: CSARVWQGRSEQYF
V gene: TRBV29-1; CDR3 length: 12; J gene: TRBJ1-2; D gene: NA; clone size: many; CDR3 DNA: TGCAGCGTTGCTTGGGCTAACTATGGCTACACCTTC; CDR3 protein: CSVAWANYGYTF
V gene: TRBV20-1; CDR3 length: 14; J gene: TRBJ1-4; D gene: NA; clone size: few; CDR3 DNA: TGCAGTGCTAGAATGTACTCAACTAATGAAAAACTGTTTTTT; CDR3 protein: CSARMYSTNEKLFF
V gene: TRBV5-1; CDR3 length: 17; J gene: TRBJ2-3; D gene: TRBD2; clone size: NA; CDR3 DNA: TGCGCCAGCAGCTTGGTTCCTAGCGGGACTAGCACAGATACGCAGTATTTT; CDR3 protein: CASSLVPSGTSTDTQYF
V gene: TRBV20-1; CDR3 length: 14; J gene: TRBJ2-1; D gene: NA; clone size: many; CDR3 DNA: TGCAGTGCTAGGACAGGCCATGCCTACAATGAGCAGTTCTTC; CDR3 protein: CSARTGHAYNEQFF
V gene: TRBV5-1; CDR3 length: 14; J gene: TRBJ1-5; D gene: NA; clone size: NA; CDR3 DNA: TGCGCCAGCAGCGTGGACATCGCGGGTAGGCCCCAGCATTTT; CDR3 protein: CASSVDIAGRPQHF
V gene: TRBV29-1; CDR3 length: 16; J gene: TRBJ2-4; D gene: TRBD1; clone size: few; CDR3 DNA: TGCAGCGTTGGAATCGGGACAGGAGGGGTAGGAAACATTCAGTACTTC; CDR3 protein: CSVGIGTGGVGNIQYF
V gene: TRBV11-2; CDR3 length: 16; J gene: TRBJ2-7; D gene: TRBD2; clone size: NA; CDR3 DNA: TGTGCCAGCAGCGGGACTAGCGGAAACGAGGCCTACGAGCAGTACTTC; CDR3 protein: CASSGTSGNEAYEQYF
V gene: TRBV7-3; CDR3 length: 18; J gene: TRBJ2-6; D gene: TRBD1; clone size: NA; CDR3 DNA: TGTGCCAGCAGCCCGGGACAGGGGTCCCTCTCTGGGGCCAACGTCCTGACTTTC; CDR3 protein: CASSPGQGSLSGANVLTF
V gene: TRBV6-1; CDR3 length: 15; J gene: TRBJ2-7; D gene: TRBD1; clone size: NA; CDR3 DNA: TGTGCCAGCACCCCGGGGTCAGGGGGCTTCCACGAGCAGTACTTC; CDR3 protein: CASTPGSGGFHEQYF
V gene: TRBV6-1; CDR3 length: 14; J gene: TRBJ2-1; D gene: NA; clone size: NA; CDR3 DNA: TGTGCCAGCAGTGAAGCGTCGCGAGGAGATGAAAAGTTCTTC; CDR3 protein: CASSEASRGDEKFF
V gene: TRBV11-2; CDR3 length: 13; J gene: TRBJ2-7; D gene: TRBD2; clone size: NA; CDR3 DNA: TGTGCCAGCAGCTTAGGGACTAGGGGCGAGCAGTACTTC; CDR3 protein: CASSLGTRGEQYF
V gene: TRBV20-1; CDR3 length: 16; J gene: TRBJ2-1; D gene: NA; clone size: many; CDR3 DNA: TGCAGTGCTAGAAAGGTTCGGCTAGGACCCGAGGATGAGCAGTTCTTC; CDR3 protein: CSARKVRLGPEDEQFF